This T cell receptor beta chain was captured in a study of blood T cell repertoires in COVID-19. Background on the study: The United States, Italy and Spain supplied acute and convalescent COVID-19 samples.

Enrollees, about 18 to 100 years old, lived in 24 US areas. The ends lost 2 bases at V and 9 bases at J; junction bases unmatched: 10. The CDR3 has 15 amino acids. CDR1 is LGHDT, CDR2 YNNKEL, per germline (reference sequence). This clone is a singleton in its sample. Authors' data handling: From reference gene primer amplification, estimates of nucleated cell counts were derived. The repertoire was sequenced with immunoSEQ multiplex PCR; TCRdb's copy has only in-frame clones and lacks some. The DNA gave D and trimming, while V, J and clone size come from that table. The sample holds about 200,000 clones, around 82% seen once.

The J gene is TRBJ2-7, the V gene TRBV3-1 (or the pseudogene TRBV3-2); 10 bases agree with TRBD1. The sample comprised PBMCs or T cells enriched from blood (not recorded which). The receptor was derived from a woman between 35 and 50 years old with acute COVID-19. The CDR3 loop is CASSQTGTGATTQYF. The CDR3, as DNA: TGTGCCAGCAGCCAAACCGGGACAGGGGCTACGACGCAGTACTTC.